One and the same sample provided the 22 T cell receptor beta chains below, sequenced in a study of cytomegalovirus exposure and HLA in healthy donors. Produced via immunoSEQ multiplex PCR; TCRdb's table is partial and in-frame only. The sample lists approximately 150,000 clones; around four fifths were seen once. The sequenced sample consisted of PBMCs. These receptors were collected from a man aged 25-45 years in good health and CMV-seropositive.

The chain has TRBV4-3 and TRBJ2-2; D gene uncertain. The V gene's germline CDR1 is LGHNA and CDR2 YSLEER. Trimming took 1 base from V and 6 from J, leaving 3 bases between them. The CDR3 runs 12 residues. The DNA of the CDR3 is TGCGCCAGCAGCCAAGCATCCGGGGAGCTGTTTTTT. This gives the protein CASSQASGELFF.

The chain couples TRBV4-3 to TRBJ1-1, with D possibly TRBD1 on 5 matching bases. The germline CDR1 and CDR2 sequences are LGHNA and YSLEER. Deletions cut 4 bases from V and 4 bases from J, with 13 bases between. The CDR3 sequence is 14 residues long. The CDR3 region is CASSLRVGSTEAFF. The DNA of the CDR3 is TGCGCCAGCAGCCTCAGGGTTGGGTCCACTGAAGCTTTCTTT.

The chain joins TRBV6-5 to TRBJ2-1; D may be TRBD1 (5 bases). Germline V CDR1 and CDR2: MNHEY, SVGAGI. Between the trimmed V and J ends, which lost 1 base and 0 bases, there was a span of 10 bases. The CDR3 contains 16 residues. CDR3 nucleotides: TGTGCCAGCAGTTACTTCCACAGGAGCTCCTACAATGAGCAGTTCTTC. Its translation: CASSYFHRSSYNEQFF.

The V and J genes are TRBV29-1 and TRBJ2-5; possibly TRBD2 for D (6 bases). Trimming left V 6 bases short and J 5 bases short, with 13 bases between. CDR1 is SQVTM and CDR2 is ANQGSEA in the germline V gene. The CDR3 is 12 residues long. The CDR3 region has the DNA TGCAGCGTCCTGGGAGGCTTGGAGACCCAGTACTTC. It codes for CSVLGGLETQYF.

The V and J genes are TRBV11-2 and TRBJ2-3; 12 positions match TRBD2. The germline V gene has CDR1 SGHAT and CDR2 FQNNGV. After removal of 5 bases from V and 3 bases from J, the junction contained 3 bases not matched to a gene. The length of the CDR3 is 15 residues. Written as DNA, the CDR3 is TGTGCCAGCAGCCGACTAGCGGGGGAGACAGATACGCAGTATTTT. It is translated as CASSRLAGETDTQYF.

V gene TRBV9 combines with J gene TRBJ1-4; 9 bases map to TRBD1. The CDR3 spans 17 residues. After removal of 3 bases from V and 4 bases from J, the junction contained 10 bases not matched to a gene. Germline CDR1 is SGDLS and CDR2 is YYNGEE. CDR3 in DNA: TGTGCCAGCAGCGGCCAGGGGACAGGGAGATATAATGAAAAACTGTTTTTT. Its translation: CASSGQGTGRYNEKLFF.

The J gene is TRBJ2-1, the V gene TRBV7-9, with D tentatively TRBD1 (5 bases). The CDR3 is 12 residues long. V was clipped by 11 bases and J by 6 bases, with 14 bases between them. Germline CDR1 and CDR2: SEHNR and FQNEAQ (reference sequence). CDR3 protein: CASGQISNEQFF. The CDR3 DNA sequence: TGTGCCTCAGGGCAGATTTCCAATGAGCAGTTCTTC.

Here the CDR3 reads CASRRLAGGYTDTQYF. The DNA for the CDR3 is TGTGCCAGCAGGCGACTAGCGGGGGGTTACACAGATACGCAGTATTTT. V usage is TRBV27 and J usage is TRBJ2-3; 13 nucleotides agree with TRBD2. Germline-derived CDR1 and CDR2 are MNHEY and SMNVEV (reference sequence). The J segment lost 2 bases and the V segment lost 6 bases, leaving 5 bases of the junction unmatched. This CDR3 has 16 amino acids.

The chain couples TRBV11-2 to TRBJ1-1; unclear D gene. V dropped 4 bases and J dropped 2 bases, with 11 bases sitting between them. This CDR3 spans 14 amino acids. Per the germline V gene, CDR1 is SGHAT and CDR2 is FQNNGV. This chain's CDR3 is CASSSVRGNTEAFF. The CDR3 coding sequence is TGTGCCAGCAGCTCGGTCCGGGGAAACACTGAAGCTTTCTTT. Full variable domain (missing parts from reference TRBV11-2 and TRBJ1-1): EAGVAQSPRYKIIEKRQSVAFWCNPISGHATLYWYQQILGQGPKLLIQFQNNGVVDDSQLPKDRFSAERLKGVDSTLKIQPAKLEDSAVYLCASSSVRGNTEAFFGQGTRLTVV.

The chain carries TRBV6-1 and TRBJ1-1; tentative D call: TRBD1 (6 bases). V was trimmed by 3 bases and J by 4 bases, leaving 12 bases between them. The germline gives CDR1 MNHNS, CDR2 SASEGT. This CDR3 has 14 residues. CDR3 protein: CASSDYRVGTEAFF. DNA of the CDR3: TGTGCCAGCAGTGATTACAGGGTGGGCACTGAAGCTTTCTTT.

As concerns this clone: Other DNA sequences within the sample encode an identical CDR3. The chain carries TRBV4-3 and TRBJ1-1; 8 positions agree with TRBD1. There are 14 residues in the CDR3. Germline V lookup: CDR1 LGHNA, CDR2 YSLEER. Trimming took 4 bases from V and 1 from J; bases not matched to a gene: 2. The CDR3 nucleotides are TGCGCCAGCAGCCTCGACAGGGGGAACACTGAAGCTTTCTTT. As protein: CASSLDRGNTEAFF.

The CDR3 reads CASSREISTDTQYF. Here the CDR3 DNA reads TGTGCCAGCAGCCGAGAGATTAGCACAGATACGCAGTATTTT. This chain links TRBV7-8 with TRBJ2-3, with no clear D. The CDR3 extends over 14 amino acids. Trimming left V 5 bases short and J 0 bases short, with 9 bases between. CDR1 is SGHVS and CDR2 is FQNEAQ in the germline V gene.

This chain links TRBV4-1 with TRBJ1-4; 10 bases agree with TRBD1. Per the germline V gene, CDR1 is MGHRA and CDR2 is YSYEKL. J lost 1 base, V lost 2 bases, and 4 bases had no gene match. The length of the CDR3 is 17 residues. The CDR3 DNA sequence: TGCGCCAGCAGCCAAATCCGGGACAGGGGAACTAATGAAAAACTGTTTTTT. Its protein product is CASSQIRDRGTNEKLFF.

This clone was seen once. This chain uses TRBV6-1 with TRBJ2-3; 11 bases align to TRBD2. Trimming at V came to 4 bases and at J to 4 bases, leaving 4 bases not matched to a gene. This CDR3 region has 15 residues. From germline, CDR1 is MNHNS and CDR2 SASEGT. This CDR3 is CASSARTSGPDTQYF. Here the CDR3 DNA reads TGTGCCAGCAGTGCTCGGACTAGCGGGCCAGATACGCAGTATTTT.

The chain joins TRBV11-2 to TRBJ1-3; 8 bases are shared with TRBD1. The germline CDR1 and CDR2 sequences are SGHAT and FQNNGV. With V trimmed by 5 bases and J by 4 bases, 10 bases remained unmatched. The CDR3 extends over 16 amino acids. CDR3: CASSISTGGSGNTIYF. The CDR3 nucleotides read TGTGCCAGCAGCATTTCTACAGGGGGATCAGGAAACACCATATATTTT.

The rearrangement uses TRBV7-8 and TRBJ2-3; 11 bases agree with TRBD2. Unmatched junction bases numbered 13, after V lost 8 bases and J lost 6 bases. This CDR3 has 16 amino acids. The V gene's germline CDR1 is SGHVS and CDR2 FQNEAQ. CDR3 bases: TGTGCCAGCGGGGGTAGGGCTAGCGGGGGGTTTGATACGCAGTATTTT. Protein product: CASGGRASGGFDTQYF.

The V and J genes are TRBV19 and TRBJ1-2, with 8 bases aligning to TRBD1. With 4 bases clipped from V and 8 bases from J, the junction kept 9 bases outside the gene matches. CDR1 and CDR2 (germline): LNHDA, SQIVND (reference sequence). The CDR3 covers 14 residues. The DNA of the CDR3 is TGTGCCAGTAGTACCCTAATCGGGACAGGAGGCTACACCTTC. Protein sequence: CASSTLIGTGGYTF.

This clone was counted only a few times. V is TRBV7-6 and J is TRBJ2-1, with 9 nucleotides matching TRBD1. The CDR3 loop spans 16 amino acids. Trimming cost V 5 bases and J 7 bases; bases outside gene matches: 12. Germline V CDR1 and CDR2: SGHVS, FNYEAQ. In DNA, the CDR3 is TGTGCCAGCAGCCCCACCTCGGGGACAGGGAAGAATGAGCAGTTCTTC. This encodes CASSPTSGTGKNEQFF. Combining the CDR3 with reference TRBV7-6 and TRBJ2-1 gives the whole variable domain GAGVSQSPRYKVTKRGQDVALRCDPISGHVSLYWYRQALGQGPEFLTYFNYEAQQDKSGLPNDRFSAERPEGSISTLTIQRTEQRDSAMYRCASSPTSGTGKNEQFFGPGTRLTVL.

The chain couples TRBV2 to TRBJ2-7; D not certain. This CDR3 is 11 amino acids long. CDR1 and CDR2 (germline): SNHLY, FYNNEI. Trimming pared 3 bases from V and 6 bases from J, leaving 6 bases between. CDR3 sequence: CASSERSEQYF. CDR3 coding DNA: TGTGCCAGCAGTGAGCGCTCCGAGCAGTACTTC.

This CDR3 reads CASSYSPSPETQYF. In nucleotides, the CDR3 is TGTGCCAGCAGTTACTCTCCTAGCCCAGAGACCCAGTACTTC. The rearrangement joins TRBV6-5 to TRBJ2-5; D may be TRBD2 (5 bases). This CDR3 is built from 14 residues. V lost 0 bases and J lost 4, with 9 bases in between. Germline V CDR1 and CDR2: MNHEY, SVGAGI.

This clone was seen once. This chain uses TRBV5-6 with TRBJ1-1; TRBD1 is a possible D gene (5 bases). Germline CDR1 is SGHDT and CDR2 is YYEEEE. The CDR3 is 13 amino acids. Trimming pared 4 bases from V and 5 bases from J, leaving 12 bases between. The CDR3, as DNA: TGTGCCAGCAGCCCCCGGGGGGGGACTGAAGCTTTCTTT. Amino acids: CASSPRGGTEAFF.

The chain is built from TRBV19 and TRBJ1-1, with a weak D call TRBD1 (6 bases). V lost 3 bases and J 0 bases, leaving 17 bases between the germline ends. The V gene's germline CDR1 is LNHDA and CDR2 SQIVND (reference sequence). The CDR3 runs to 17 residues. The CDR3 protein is CASSMPEGGPVNTEAFF. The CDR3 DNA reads TGTGCCAGTAGTATGCCCGAGGGGGGGCCAGTGAACACTGAAGCTTTCTTT. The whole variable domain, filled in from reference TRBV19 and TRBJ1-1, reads DGGITQSPKYLFRKEGQNVTLSCEQNLNHDAMYWYRQDPGQGLRLIYYSQIVNDFQKGDIAEGYSVSREKKESFPLTVTSAQKNPTAFYLCASSMPEGGPVNTEAFFGQGTRLTVV.